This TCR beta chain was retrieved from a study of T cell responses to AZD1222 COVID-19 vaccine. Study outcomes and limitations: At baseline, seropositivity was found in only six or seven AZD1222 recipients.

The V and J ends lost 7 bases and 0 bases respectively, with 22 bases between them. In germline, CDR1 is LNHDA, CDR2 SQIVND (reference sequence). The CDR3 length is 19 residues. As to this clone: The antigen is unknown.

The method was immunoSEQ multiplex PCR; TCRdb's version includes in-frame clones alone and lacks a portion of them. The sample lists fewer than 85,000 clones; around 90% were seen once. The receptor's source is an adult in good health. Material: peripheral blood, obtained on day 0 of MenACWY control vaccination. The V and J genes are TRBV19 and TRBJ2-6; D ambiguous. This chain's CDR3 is CASTPGPISLSSGANVLTF. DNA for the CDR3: TGTGCCAGTACCCCGGGTCCGATCAGTCTGAGCTCTGGGGCCAACGTCCTGACTTTC.